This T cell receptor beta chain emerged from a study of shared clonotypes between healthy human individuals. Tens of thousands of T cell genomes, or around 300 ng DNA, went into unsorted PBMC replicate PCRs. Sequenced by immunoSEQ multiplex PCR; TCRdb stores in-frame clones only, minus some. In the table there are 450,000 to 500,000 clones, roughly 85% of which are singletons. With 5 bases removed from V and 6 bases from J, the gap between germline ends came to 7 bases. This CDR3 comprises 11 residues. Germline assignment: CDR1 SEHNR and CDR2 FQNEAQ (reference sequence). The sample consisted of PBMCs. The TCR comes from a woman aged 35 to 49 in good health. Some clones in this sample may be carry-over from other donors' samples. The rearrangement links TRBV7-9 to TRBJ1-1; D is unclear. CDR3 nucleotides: TGTGCCAGCAGCCCTCACGCTGAAGCTTTCTTT. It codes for CASSPHAEAFF. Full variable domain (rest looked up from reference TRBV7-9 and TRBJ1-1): DTGVSQNPRHKITKRGQNVTFRCDPISEHNRLYWYRQTLGQGPEFLTYFQNEAQLEKSRLLSDRFSAERPKGSFSTLEIQRTEQGDSAMYLCASSPHAEAFFGQGTRLTVV.